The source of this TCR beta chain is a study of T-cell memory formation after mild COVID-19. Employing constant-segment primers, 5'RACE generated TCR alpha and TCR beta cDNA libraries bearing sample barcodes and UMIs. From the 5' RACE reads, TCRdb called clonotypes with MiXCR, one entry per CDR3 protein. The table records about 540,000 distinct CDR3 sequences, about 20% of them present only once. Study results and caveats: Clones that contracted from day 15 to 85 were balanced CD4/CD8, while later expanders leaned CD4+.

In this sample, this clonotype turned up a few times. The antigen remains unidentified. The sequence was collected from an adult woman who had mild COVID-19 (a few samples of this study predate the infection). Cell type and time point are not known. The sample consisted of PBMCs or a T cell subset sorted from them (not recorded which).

CDR3 amino acids: CSARGDQGAPGEQYF. The CDR3 bases are TGCAGTGCTAGAGGGGACCAGGGGGCGCCGGGAGAGCAGTACTTC. The V and J genes are TRBV20-1 and TRBJ2-7; 8 bases match TRBD1. There are 15 residues in the CDR3. The germline V gene encodes CDR1 DFQATT and CDR2 SNEGSKA (reference sequence). The V and J ends lost 1 base and 7 bases, in that order; junction bases with no gene match: 12.